What follows is one T cell receptor beta chain and its context. Profiled with immunoSEQ multiplex PCR; TCRdb holds only in-frame clones, not every one. The table has fewer than 500,000 clones, more than 80% seen once. This specimen comes from a study of blood T cell repertoires in COVID-19. Looked up from germline, CDR1 is SGHNT and CDR2 is YYREEE (reference sequence). V gave up 4 bases and J gave up 7 bases; unmatched junction bases: 17. The CDR3 loop spans 17 amino acids. The TCR originated in a woman aged 25 to 39 with active or convalescent COVID-19. The sample consisted of peripheral blood. This chain connects TRBV5-4 to TRBJ1-2; 9 bases are shared with TRBD1. The CDR3 region has the DNA TGTGCCAGCAGCGCCCCCGGGACAGGGTTAGTTTTGAGTGGCTACACCTTC. It codes for CASSAPGTGLVLSGYTF.